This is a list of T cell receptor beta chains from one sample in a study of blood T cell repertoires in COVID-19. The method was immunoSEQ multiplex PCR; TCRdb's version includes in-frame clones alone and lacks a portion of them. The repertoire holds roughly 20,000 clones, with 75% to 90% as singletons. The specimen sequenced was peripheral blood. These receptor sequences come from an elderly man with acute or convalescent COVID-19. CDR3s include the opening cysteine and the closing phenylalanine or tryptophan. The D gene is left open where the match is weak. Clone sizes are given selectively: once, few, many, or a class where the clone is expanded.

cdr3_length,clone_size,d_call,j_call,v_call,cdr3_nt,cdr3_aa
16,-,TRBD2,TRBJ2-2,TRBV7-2,TGTGCCAGCAGCTTTTTTGGGCGCGGGGGAACCGGGGAGCTGTTTTTT,CASSFFGRGGTGELFF
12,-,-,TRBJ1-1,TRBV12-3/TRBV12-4,TGTGCCAGCAGTCGGGGGGACACTGAAGCTTTCTTT,CASSRGDTEAFF
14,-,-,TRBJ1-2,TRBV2,TGTGCCAGCAGTAAGGAGACAGGTGGCTATGGCTACACCTTC,CASSKETGGYGYTF
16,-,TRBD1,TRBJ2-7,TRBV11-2,TGTGCCAGCAGCCCCATCCTCGGACAGGGGAGTCACGAGCAGTACTTC,CASSPILGQGSHEQYF
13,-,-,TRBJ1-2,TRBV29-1,TGCAGCGTTGAAACTGTGGAGAGTGGTGGCTACACCTTC,CSVETVESGGYTF
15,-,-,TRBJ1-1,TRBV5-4,TGTGCCAGCAGCCGACAGGTGCCTGCGAACACTGAAGCTTTCTTT,CASSRQVPANTEAFF
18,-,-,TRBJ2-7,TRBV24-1,TGTGCCACCAGTGATTTAGACAGGGTCCACGGGACTGCCTACGAGCAGTACTTC,CATSDLDRVHGTAYEQYF
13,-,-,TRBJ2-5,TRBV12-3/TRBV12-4,TGTGCCAGCAGCCTGGGGCCGGAAGAGACCCAGTACTTC,CASSLGPEETQYF
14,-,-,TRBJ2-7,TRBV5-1,TGCGCCAGCAGCGGGGGGACAGAAAACTACGAGCAGTACTTC,CASSGGTENYEQYF
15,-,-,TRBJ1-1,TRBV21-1,TGTGCCAGCAGCCTTAGCCCCAGGGAGGACACTGAAGCTTTCTTT,CASSLSPREDTEAFF
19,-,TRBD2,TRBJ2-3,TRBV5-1,TGCGCCAGCAGCTTCCCCAGAAGGACTAGTCCTACTAGCACAGATACGCAGTATTTT,CASSFPRRTSPTSTDTQYF
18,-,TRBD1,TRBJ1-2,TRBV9,TGTGCCAGCAGCGCCTCGACAGGGAGACTACGAGTTAACTATGGCTACACCTTC,CASSASTGRLRVNYGYTF
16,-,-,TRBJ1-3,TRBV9,TGTGCCAGCAGCGTCCTACCGGGGTCCTCTGGAAACACCATATATTTT,CASSVLPGSSGNTIYF
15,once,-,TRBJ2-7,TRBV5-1,TGCGCCAGCAGCTCCCAGGGCTCATCACCCTACGAGCAGTACTTC,CASSSQGSSPYEQYF
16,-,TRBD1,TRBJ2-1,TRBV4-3,TGCGCCAGCAGCCAAGACCGAGACAGGGCGGTCAATGAGCAGTTCTTC,CASSQDRDRAVNEQFF
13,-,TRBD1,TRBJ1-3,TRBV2,TGTGCCAGCGGACGACAGGGAGGAAACACCATATATTTT,CASGRQGGNTIYF
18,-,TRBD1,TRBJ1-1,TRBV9,TGTGCCAGCAGCTCTCCCGGGGACAGGGGAAACATGAACACTGAAGCTTTCTTT,CASSSPGDRGNMNTEAFF
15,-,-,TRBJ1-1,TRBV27,TGTGCCAGCAGTTTATCTTATCTCGAGGCGACTGAAGCTTTCTTT,CASSLSYLEATEAFF
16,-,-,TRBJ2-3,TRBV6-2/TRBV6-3,TGTGCCAGCAGTTATAGGGGGACCCGAATTGCAGATACGCAGTATTTT,CASSYRGTRIADTQYF
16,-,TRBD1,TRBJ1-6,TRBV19,TGTGCCAGTAGTAACCCGGGACAGGGAAGCAATTCACCCCTCCACTTT,CASSNPGQGSNSPLHF
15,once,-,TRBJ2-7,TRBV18,TGTGCCAGCTCACCACCGTCCAGGGGTTCCTACGAGCAGTACTTC,CASSPPSRGSYEQYF
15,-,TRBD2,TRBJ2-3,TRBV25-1,TGTGCCAGCAGTGACGGGAGGGAAATCACAGATACGCAGTATTTT,CASSDGREITDTQYF
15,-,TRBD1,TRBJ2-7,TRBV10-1,TGCGCCAGCAGCGACTCGACAGGGGAATCCCACGAGCAGTACTTC,CASSDSTGESHEQYF
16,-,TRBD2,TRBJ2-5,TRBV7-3,TGTGCCAGCAGCCGTGGACTAGCGGGGGGCCGGGAGACCCAGTACTTC,CASSRGLAGGRETQYF
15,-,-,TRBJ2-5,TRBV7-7,TGTGCCAGCAGTCCCGCCGTCGGGACAAGGGAGACCCAGTACTTC,CASSPAVGTRETQYF
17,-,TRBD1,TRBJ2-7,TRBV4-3,TGCGCCAGCAGCCAAGATCCCTCGGGACAGGGGACCTACGAGCAGTACTTC,CASSQDPSGQGTYEQYF
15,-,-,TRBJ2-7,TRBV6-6,TGTGCCAGCAGTTACCAGGACAGAGTTCGAAACGAGCAGTACTTC,CASSYQDRVRNEQYF
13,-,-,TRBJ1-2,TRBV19,TGTGCCAGTAGTCCAAGCTCAAACTATGGCTACACCTTC,CASSPSSNYGYTF
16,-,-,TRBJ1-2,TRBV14,TGTGCCAGCAGCCATAATCGGGGGGCGACTAACTATGGCTACACCTTC,CASSHNRGATNYGYTF
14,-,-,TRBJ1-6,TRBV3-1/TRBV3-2,TGTGCCAGCAGCCAAGGACAGCGAAATTCACCCCTCCACTTT,CASSQGQRNSPLHF
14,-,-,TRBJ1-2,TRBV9,TGTGCCAGCAGCGTTTTTGGGGGGGACTATGGCTACACCTTC,CASSVFGGDYGYTF
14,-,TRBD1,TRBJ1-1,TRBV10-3,TGTGCCATCAGTAGATCAGACAGGGCGGCTGAAGCTTTCTTT,CAISRSDRAAEAFF
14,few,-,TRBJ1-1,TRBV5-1,TGCGCCAGCAGCTTGGAAGGGGCTGGCACTGAAGCTTTCTTT,CASSLEGAGTEAFF
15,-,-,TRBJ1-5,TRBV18,TGTGCCAGCTCACTGCGGGTGACCACAGATCAGCCCCAGCATTTT,CASSLRVTTDQPQHF
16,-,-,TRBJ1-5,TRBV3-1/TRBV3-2,TGTGCCAGCAGCCTTGGCGGGCAGGGAGGCGGTCAGCCCCAGCATTTT,CASSLGGQGGGQPQHF